This T cell receptor beta chain stems from a study of CD8+ T cells in alopecia areata. Background on the study: Treated patients received oral tofacitinib, 5 to 10 mg twice daily. General study results and limits: TCR sharing was clearer in mice than between patients, perhaps partly owing to patient HLA diversity. Scalp sample data also include resident alphabeta T cells from normal skin. Relative to normal scalp, lesional scalp, especially alopecia totalis/universalis, showed higher clonality.

This clone was seen a handful of times. The antigen remains unidentified. The CDR3 contains 20 residues. Germline V lookup: CDR1 SGHVS, CDR2 FNYEAQ. V was clipped by 2 bases and J by 4 bases; unmatched bases: 23. cDNA reverse transcribed from extracted RNA served as the sequencing template. TCRdb keeps only in-frame clones here, not all; method: immunoSEQ multiplex PCR. The sample consists of approximately 12,000 clones, more than 45% of them appearing once. Researchers gathered lesional scalp punch biopsies and peripheral blood from patients with alopecia areata. The receptor's source is a human donor with alopecia areata. The chain employs TRBV7-6 and TRBJ2-7, with 7 bases matching TRBD1. Specimen: skin. DNA for the CDR3: TGTGCCAGCAGCTTATCACCCGACAGGGACAGCTCCTTCGGTCATTACGAGCAGTACTTC. This encodes CASSLSPDRDSSFGHYEQYF. Looking up the rest from reference TRBV7-6 and TRBJ2-7 gives the full variable domain: GAGVSQSPRYKVTKRGQDVALRCDPISGHVSLYWYRQALGQGPEFLTYFNYEAQQDKSGLPNDRFSAERPEGSISTLTIQRTEQRDSAMYRCASSLSPDRDSSFGHYEQYFGPGTRLTVT.